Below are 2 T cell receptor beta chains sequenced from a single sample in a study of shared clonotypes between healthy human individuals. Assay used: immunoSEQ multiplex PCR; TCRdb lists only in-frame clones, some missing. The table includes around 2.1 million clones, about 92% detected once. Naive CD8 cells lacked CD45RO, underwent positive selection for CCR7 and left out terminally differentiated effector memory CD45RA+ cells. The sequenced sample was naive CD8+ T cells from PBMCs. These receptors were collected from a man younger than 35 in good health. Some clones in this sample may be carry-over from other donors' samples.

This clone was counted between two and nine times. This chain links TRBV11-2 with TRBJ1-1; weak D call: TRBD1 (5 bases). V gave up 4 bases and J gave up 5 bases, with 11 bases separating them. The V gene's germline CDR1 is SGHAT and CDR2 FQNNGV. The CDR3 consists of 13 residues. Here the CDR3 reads CASSWSGGTEAFF. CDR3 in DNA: TGTGCCAGCAGCTGGTCCGGGGGAACTGAAGCTTTCTTT.

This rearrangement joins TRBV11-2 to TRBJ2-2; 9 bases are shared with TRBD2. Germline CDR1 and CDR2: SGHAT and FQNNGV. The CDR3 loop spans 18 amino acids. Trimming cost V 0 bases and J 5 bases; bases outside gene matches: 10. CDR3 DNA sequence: TGTGCCAGCAGCTTAGAGCCGACTAGCGGAGGGGTTACCGGGGAGCTGTTTTTT. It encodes CASSLEPTSGGVTGELFF.